Described below is a single T cell receptor (beta chain) sequence and its context. Patients at the Seattle site were enrolled during active infection and followed longitudinally. This entry belongs to a study of blood T cell repertoires in COVID-19. On the study more broadly: Samples of COVID-19 (acute and convalescent) were obtained from the United States, Italy and Spain. From T cells, B-cell-depleted T cells, or PBMCs came the material, which was cDNA or gDNA.

Measured with immunoSEQ multiplex PCR; TCRdb has only the in-frame clones, and not every one. In the table there are about 350,000 clones, more than 70% of which are singletons. V lost 3 bases, J lost 9 bases, and 9 bases lay in between. This CDR3 has 12 amino acids. Germline V lookup: CDR1 KGHSH, CDR2 LQKENI. The V gene is TRBV18, the J gene TRBJ1-5; D not resolved. The sample consisted of peripheral blood. The receptor's source is a woman aged 55-70 years with COVID-19, enrolled during active disease. CDR3: CASSPPGAPQHF. CDR3 bases: TGTGCCAGCTCACCCCCGGGTGCGCCCCAGCATTTT.